This T cell receptor (beta chain) was found in a study of T cells in Graves' hyperthyroidism and ophthalmopathy. Study in general: Peripheral blood was acquired at first diagnosis, ahead of any therapy whatsoever. Findings of the study overall: With a median lead of approximately 6 months before onset, the model predicted ophthalmopathy. Among thyroid clonotypes expanded above 0.001, most also appeared in blood.

CDR1 and CDR2 (germline): SGHTA, FQGNSA. CDR3 length: 16 residues. V was clipped by 1 base and J by 0 bases, with 10 bases between them. There are a few counts of this clonotype. What it recognizes is unknown. TCR beta CDR3 sequences were amplified from RNA transcripts. The HTBI primer set served for first-round RT-PCR of the TCR CDR3. TCRdb used MiXCR to reprocess the multiplex PCR reads, holding one entry per CDR3 protein. This sample carries approximately 430,000 distinct CDR3 sequences, approximately 15% of them seen once, and the ten largest clones take 14%. Investigators excluded patients with uncontrolled infection, other autoimmune disease, pregnancy or lactation.

Sequenced: blood. This sequence originates from a woman under 30 with Graves' hyperthyroidism. V usage is TRBV7-2 and J usage is TRBJ1-3; D call uncertain. The CDR3: CASSLDRSISGNTIYF. DNA of the CDR3: TGTGCCAGCAGCTTAGACCGGTCCATCTCTGGAAACACCATATATTTT.